The 17 T cell receptor beta chains below all came from one sample that was sequenced in a study of blood T cell repertoires in COVID-19. This table comes from immunoSEQ multiplex PCR, and its TCRdb copy is limited to in-frame clones, with some not included. The table shows about 14,000 clones, with 87% occurring only once. Sequencing input: peripheral blood. The receptors here all came from a human donor with active COVID-19. The donor label of this sample is uncertain.

This chain connects TRBV11-2 to TRBJ1-1; 7 bases line up with TRBD1. In germline, CDR1 is SGHAT, CDR2 FQNNGV. V lost 5 bases, J lost 4 bases, and 7 bases stayed unmatched. The CDR3 length is 14 residues. The CDR3 loop reads CASSTRTGPTEAFF. The CDR3 bases are TGTGCCAGCAGCACTCGGACAGGCCCCACTGAAGCTTTCTTT.

The rearrangement joins TRBV6-6 to TRBJ2-7; 9 bases fit TRBD1. CDR1 and CDR2 from the germline V gene are MNHNY and SVGAGI (reference sequence). The CDR3 is 15 residues long. The V and J ends lost 5 bases and 5 bases, in that order; junction bases with no gene match: 10. DNA of the CDR3: TGTGCCAGCAGTGCCCCGGGACAGGGTAAAAACGAGCAGTACTTC. It is translated as CASSAPGQGKNEQYF.

This chain connects TRBV20-1 to TRBJ1-2; tentative D call: TRBD1 (5 bases). The CDR3 consists of 13 residues. Germline CDR1 is DFQATT and CDR2 is SNEGSKA (reference sequence). V was trimmed by 3 bases and J by 2 bases, leaving 10 bases between them. CDR3 amino acids: CSASKDSNYGYTF. The CDR3 DNA reads TGCAGTGCTAGTAAAGACAGCAACTATGGCTACACCTTC.

The V call is TRBV29-1, the J call TRBJ2-7; 9 bases line up with TRBD2. The CDR3 consists of 14 residues. The V segment lost 6 bases and the J segment 4 bases; nucleotides outside the gene matches: 10. CDR1 is SQVTM and CDR2 is ANQGSEA in the germline V gene. The CDR3 coding sequence is TGCAGCGTAGCCCTAGCGGGAATCGGGTACGAGCAGTACTTC. Protein sequence: CSVALAGIGYEQYF.

This clone was seen only a few times. V is TRBV14 and J is TRBJ1-2; 7 bases align to TRBD1. V dropped 0 bases and J dropped 5; count of bases not matched to a gene: 9. Per the germline V gene, CDR1 is SGHDN and CDR2 is FVKESK. This CDR3 is built from 16 residues. The CDR3 DNA sequence: TGTGCCAGCAGCCAAGATCGGGTCAGGGGGAGGTATGGCTACACCTTC. Its protein is CASSQDRVRGRYGYTF. The complete variable domain, with remaining parts taken from reference TRBV14 and TRBJ1-2, reads EAGVTQFPSHSVIEKGQTVTLRCDPISGHDNLYWYRRVMGKEIKFLLHFVKESKQDESGMPNNRFLAERTGGTYSTLKVQPAELEDSGVYFCASSQDRVRGRYGYTFGSGTRLTVV.

This clone is a singleton in its sample. This rearrangement joins TRBV18 to TRBJ1-6; no clear D gene. This CDR3 is built from 14 residues. Deletions cut 6 bases from V and 10 bases from J, with 16 bases between. Germline loops: CDR1 KGHSH, CDR2 LQKENI. The CDR3 spells CASSREDGRSPLHF. The CDR3 DNA reads TGTGCCAGCTCGCGGGAGGACGGCAGGTCACCCCTCCACTTT.

The V call is TRBV29-1, the J call TRBJ2-5, with D possibly TRBD1 on 5 matching bases. CDR3 length equals 13 residues. The V end was cut by 4 bases, the J end by 4 bases, with 13 bases between. Germline CDR1 reads SQVTM; CDR2 reads ANQGSEA. The CDR3 spells CSVGQSSGETQYF. The CDR3 region has the DNA TGCAGCGTTGGACAGTCCTCGGGAGAGACCCAGTACTTC.

V usage is TRBV6-6 and J usage is TRBJ2-2; tentative D call: TRBD2 (6 bases). The CDR3 totals 16 residues. CDR1 is MNHNY and CDR2 is SVGAGI in the germline V gene (reference sequence). V lost 2 bases to trimming and J lost 6 bases, with 16 bases between them. DNA for the CDR3: TGTGCCAGCAGTTACGGACTGGGGGGTAATGCCGGGGAGCTGTTTTTT. Its protein product is CASSYGLGGNAGELFF.

J is TRBJ2-7 and V is TRBV29-1; the D gene is possibly TRBD1 (6 bases). CDR1 SQVTM and CDR2 ANQGSEA come from the germline V gene. There are 15 residues in the CDR3. V was pared by 3 bases and J by 3 bases, with 18 bases between. This CDR3 reads CSVETPRGAIYEQYF. CDR3 sequence (DNA): TGCAGCGTTGAGACCCCCAGGGGAGCGATCTACGAGCAGTACTTC.

V gene TRBV19 combines with J gene TRBJ2-3, with 9 bases lining up with TRBD2. CDR3 length equals 14 residues. CDR1 and CDR2 from the germline V gene are LNHDA and SQIVND (reference sequence). With V trimmed by 6 bases and J by 1 base, 2 bases remained unmatched. CDR3: CASRWTSGTDTQYF. CDR3 coding DNA: TGTGCCAGTAGGTGGACTAGCGGCACAGATACGCAGTATTTT. The full variable domain, completed using reference TRBV19 and TRBJ2-3, is DGGITQSPKYLFRKEGQNVTLSCEQNLNHDAMYWYRQDPGQGLRLIYYSQIVNDFQKGDIAEGYSVSREKKESFPLTVTSAQKNPTAFYLCASRWTSGTDTQYFGPGTRLTVL.

The V and J genes are TRBV5-1 and TRBJ1-5, with TRBD1 matching over 9 bases. Germline lookup yields CDR1 SGHRS and CDR2 YFSETQ. The trim removed 2 bases at V and 7 bases at J, leaving 1 base unmatched. The CDR3 loop spans 13 amino acids. For the CDR3, the DNA is TGCGCCAGCAGCTTACAGGGGGCCCAGCCCCAGCATTTT. Translation: CASSLQGAQPQHF.

This clone has just one count. The chain employs TRBV29-1 and TRBJ1-2; TRBD1 matches at 10 bases. The CDR3 extends over 14 amino acids. Trimming removed 6 bases from V and 6 bases from J; junction bases left unmatched: 10. Looked up from germline, CDR1 is SQVTM and CDR2 is ANQGSEA. This CDR3 is CSVLRDRGYNGYTF. CDR3 bases: TGCAGCGTACTCCGGGACAGGGGATACAATGGCTACACCTTC.

The V call is TRBV6-2 or TRBV6-3, the J call TRBJ2-7; TRBD2 matches at 8 bases. The CDR3 sequence is 15 residues long. Germline V gives CDR1 MNHEY, CDR2 SVGEGT. V lost 7 bases, J lost 4 bases, and 12 bases stayed unmatched. As DNA, the CDR3 is TGTGCCAGCACCCCCGGGGGGGGAAGAAGGTACGAGCAGTACTTC. Amino acid sequence: CASTPGGGRRYEQYF.

The chain carries TRBV29-1 and TRBJ2-4, with 8 positions matching TRBD1. The trim removed 1 base at V and 4 bases at J, leaving 3 bases unmatched. Germline CDR1 is SQVTM and CDR2 is ANQGSEA. CDR3 length equals 14 residues. For the CDR3, the DNA is TGCAGCGTTGAAGGGACAGGGTTAAAAAACATTCAGTACTTC. This translates into CSVEGTGLKNIQYF. Supplemented by reference TRBV29-1 and TRBJ2-4, the full variable domain reads SAVISQKPSRDICQRGTSLTIQCQVDSQVTMMFWYRQQPGQSLTLIATANQGSEATYESGFVIDKFPISRPNLTFSTLTVSNMSPEDSSIYLCSVEGTGLKNIQYFGAGTRLSVL.

The chain is built from TRBV5-1 and TRBJ2-2, with D tentatively TRBD1 (6 bases). The CDR3 extends over 14 amino acids. Germline V gene data show CDR1 as SGHRS and CDR2 as YFSETQ. V gave up 4 bases and J gave up 7 bases, with 14 bases separating them. CDR3 sequence reads: CASSPGHRGGELFF. DNA of the CDR3: TGCGCCAGCAGCCCGGGACATCGAGGCGGGGAGCTGTTTTTT.

The chain uses TRBV25-1 and TRBJ2-3, with D possibly TRBD1 on 7 matching bases. This CDR3 contains 16 residues. Germline lookup yields CDR1 MGHDK and CDR2 SYGVNS. V shed 2 bases and J shed 4 bases, with 16 bases lying between them. The CDR3: CASSEVGGGLADTQYF. The CDR3 DNA follows: TGTGCCAGCAGTGAAGTTGGAGGGGGCTTAGCAGATACGCAGTATTTT.

V gene TRBV5-5 combines with J gene TRBJ1-1; TRBD1 agrees at 9 bases. This CDR3 region has 15 residues. V gave up 0 bases and J gave up 3 bases; unmatched junction bases: 3. Germline CDR1 SGHKS, CDR2 YYEKEE (reference sequence). CDR3: CASSLAWDRDTEAFF. DNA for the CDR3: TGTGCCAGCAGCTTGGCCTGGGACAGGGACACTGAAGCTTTCTTT. Variable domain in full (rest from reference TRBV5-5 and TRBJ1-1): DAGVTQSPTHLIKTRGQQVTLRCSPISGHKSVSWYQQVLGQGPQFIFQYYEKEERGRGNFPDRFSARQFPNYSSELNVNALLLGDSALYLCASSLAWDRDTEAFFGQGTRLTVV.